This TCR beta chain was captured in a study of cytomegalovirus exposure and HLA in healthy donors. The PCR used 60 Vbeta and 13 Jbeta primers. The repertoire was sequenced with immunoSEQ multiplex PCR; TCRdb's copy has only in-frame clones and lacks some. The data show more than 150,000 clones, approximately 81% seen once. Material: PBMCs. This receptor was obtained from a man in his fifties or sixties in good health and CMV-seronegative.

The DNA for the CDR3 is TGTGCCAGCAGCCGCCACAGGGCACTCACCGGGGAGCTGTTTTTT. This sequence encodes CASSRHRALTGELFF. V and J are TRBV11-2 and TRBJ2-2; D perhaps matches TRBD1 (6 bases). Trimming removed 5 bases from V and 4 bases from J, with 14 bases in between. Germline CDR1 reads SGHAT; CDR2 reads FQNNGV. The CDR3 totals 15 residues.